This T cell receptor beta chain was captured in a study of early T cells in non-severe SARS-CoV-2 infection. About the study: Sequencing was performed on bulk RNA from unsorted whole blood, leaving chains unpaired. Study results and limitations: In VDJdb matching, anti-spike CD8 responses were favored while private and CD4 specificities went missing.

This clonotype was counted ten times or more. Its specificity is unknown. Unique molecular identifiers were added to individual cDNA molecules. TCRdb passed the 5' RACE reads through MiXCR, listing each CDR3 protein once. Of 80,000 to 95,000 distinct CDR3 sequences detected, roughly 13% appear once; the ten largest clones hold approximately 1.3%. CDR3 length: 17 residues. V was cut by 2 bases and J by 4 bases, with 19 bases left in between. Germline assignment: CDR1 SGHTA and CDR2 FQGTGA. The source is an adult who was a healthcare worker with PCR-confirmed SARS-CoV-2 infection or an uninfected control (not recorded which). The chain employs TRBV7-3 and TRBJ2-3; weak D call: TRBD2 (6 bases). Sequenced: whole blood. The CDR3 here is CASSLGPQAGRSDTQYF. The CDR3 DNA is TGTGCCAGCAGCTTAGGCCCCCAGGCAGGGAGGTCAGATACGCAGTATTTT.